Following are 19 T cell receptor beta chains from one sample sequenced in a study of T-cell memory formation after mild COVID-19. TCRdb re-derived calls from the 5' RACE reads in MiXCR, one entry per CDR3 protein. The table has about 350,000 distinct CDR3 sequences, roughly 15% seen once. The sequenced sample was PBMCs or a T cell subset sorted from them (not recorded which). These receptors were taken from a man in his late teens or twenties who had mild COVID-19 (a few samples of this study predate the infection). Cell type and time point are not known.

In its sample, this clonotype was seen many times. V gene TRBV7-2 combines with J gene TRBJ2-3; 12 nucleotides line up with TRBD2. V shed 4 bases, J shed 1 base, and the junction held 3 bases outside the gene matches. Looked up from germline, CDR1 is SGHTA and CDR2 is FQGNSA. This CDR3 has 16 amino acids. The CDR3, as DNA: TGTGCCAGCAGCTATACTAGCGGGGGGCGCACAGATACGCAGTATTTT. Translated, it gives CASSYTSGGRTDTQYF.

This clonotype was recorded a few times. This chain links TRBV4-3 with TRBJ2-4, with a tentative D call TRBD1 (7 bases). Germline V gene data show CDR1 as LGHNA and CDR2 as YSLEER. V lost 4 bases and J lost 6, with 16 bases in between. The CDR3 covers 15 residues. CDR3 in DNA: TGCGCCAGCAGCCCCCAGGGGGGAAAGGGAAACATTCAGTACTTC. Protein sequence: CASSPQGGKGNIQYF.

This clonotype has just a few counts. The chain couples TRBV7-2 to TRBJ2-2; D call uncertain. The CDR3 consists of 15 residues. Germline assignment: CDR1 SGHTA and CDR2 FQGNSA. V was trimmed by 1 base and J by 5 bases, leaving 11 bases between them. The CDR3 DNA reads as TGTGCCAGCAGCTTAGTAGTGGGAATAACCGGGGAGCTGTTTTTT. As protein: CASSLVVGITGELFF.

This clonotype has a handful of counts. The J gene is TRBJ1-2, the V gene TRBV28; D remains unclear. This CDR3 region has 13 residues. The germline V gene encodes CDR1 MDHEN and CDR2 SYDVKM. Deletions cut 7 bases from V and 2 bases from J, with 11 bases between. The CDR3: CASNWGRNYGYTF. Written as DNA, the CDR3 is TGTGCCAGCAACTGGGGAAGAAACTATGGCTACACCTTC.

This clonotype was seen a few times. The chain carries TRBV21-1 and TRBJ2-7; the table's D call, TRBD1, has no DNA check behind it. TRBV21-1 is termed a pseudogene. This CDR3 has 14 residues. The CDR3: CASSKVGPHYEQYF. DNA for the CDR3: TGTGCCAGCAGCAAAGTTGGCCCCCACTACGAGCAGTACTTC.

This chain links TRBV6-6 with TRBJ2-6; D possibly corresponds to TRBD2 (6 bases). CDR3 length: 19 residues. Germline V CDR1 and CDR2: MNHNY, SVGAGI (reference sequence). Trimming removed 6 bases from V and 0 bases from J, with 21 bases in between. The DNA of the CDR3 is TGTGCCAGCAGCACAAGGGCAGGACTATTTACCTCTGGGGCCAACGTCCTGACTTTC. Translated: CASSTRAGLFTSGANVLTF.

V and J are TRBV4-3 and TRBJ1-1; tentative D call: TRBD1 (6 bases). Germline V gene lookup returns CDR1 LGHNA and CDR2 YSLEER. V lost 0 bases and J 9 bases, leaving 11 bases between the germline ends. CDR3 length: 13 residues. The CDR3 sequence is CASSQEGQGKAFF. CDR3 DNA sequence: TGCGCCAGCAGCCAAGAAGGGCAGGGGAAAGCTTTCTTT.

This clonotype has more than one count but fewer than ten. The chain has TRBV4-3 and TRBJ1-1; D uncertain. The CDR3 spans 14 residues. The germline V gene has CDR1 LGHNA and CDR2 YSLEER. The V end lost 1 base, the J end lost 3 bases, and 9 bases lay between the germline ends. In DNA, the CDR3 is TGCGCCAGCAGCCAAGTGGGGAGGGACACTGAAGCTTTCTTT. Translation gives CASSQVGRDTEAFF.

There are a few counts of this clonotype. The chain carries TRBV5-1 and TRBJ2-2, with TRBD1 matching 8 bases. J gave up 4 bases and V 9 bases, and 11 bases lay outside the gene matches. CDR1 and CDR2 from the germline V gene are SGHRS and YFSETQ. The CDR3 contains 15 residues. DNA for the CDR3: TGCGCCACCACGAGGGGGACAGGAACCACCGGGGAGCTGTTTTTT. Its translation: CATTRGTGTTGELFF.

This clonotype was observed a handful of times. This chain links TRBV11-2 with TRBJ1-6; perhaps TRBD1 as D (5 bases). The CDR3 is 14 residues long. V was shortened by 1 base and J by 10 bases, with 11 bases between the two germline ends. CDR1 SGHAT and CDR2 FQNNGV come from the germline V gene. The DNA for the CDR3 is TGTGCCAGCAGCTTAGTAGGGGACGTATCACCCCTCCACTTT. Translated, it gives CASSLVGDVSPLHF.

This clonotype was seen a few times. V and J are TRBV4-3 and TRBJ2-3, with 8 bases matching TRBD1. The CDR3 has 16 amino acids. Germline V gene sequence: CDR1 LGHNA, CDR2 YSLEER. Trimming removed 1 base from V and 3 bases from J; junction bases left unmatched: 6. This CDR3 is CASSQAQGEWTDTQYF. CDR3 sequence (DNA): TGCGCCAGCAGCCAAGCACAGGGGGAGTGGACAGATACGCAGTATTTT.

The rearrangement links TRBV7-2 to TRBJ2-5; TRBD2 matches 8 bases. The J segment lost 5 bases and the V segment lost 3 bases, leaving 8 bases of the junction unmatched. CDR3 length: 15 residues. Germline V gives CDR1 SGHTA, CDR2 FQGNSA. The CDR3 spells CASSFQRGRRETQYF. The CDR3 DNA is TGTGCCAGCAGCTTCCAGCGGGGGAGGAGGGAGACCCAGTACTTC.

This chain joins TRBV6-5 and TRBJ1-2; TRBD1 aligns across 9 bases. Germline-derived CDR1 and CDR2 are MNHEY and SVGAGI. J gave up 8 bases and V 5 bases, and 6 bases lay outside the gene matches. CDR3 length: 13 amino acids. The CDR3 nucleotides are TGTGCCAGCAGTGGACAGGGGAGGAGCGGCTACACCTTC. It specifies CASSGQGRSGYTF.

This clonotype was detected a few times. The chain uses TRBV5-1 and TRBJ2-1; D gene unclear. V lost 1 base to trimming and J lost 2 bases, with 7 bases between them. There are 14 residues in the CDR3. Germline V gives CDR1 SGHRS, CDR2 YFSETQ. CDR3 sequence: CASSLSEAYNEQFF. Here the CDR3 DNA reads TGCGCCAGCAGCTTGTCTGAGGCCTACAATGAGCAGTTCTTC.

This clonotype has a handful of counts. This chain uses TRBV6-5 with TRBJ1-6; D uncertain. The V gene's germline CDR1 is MNHEY and CDR2 SVGAGI. V lost 5 bases to trimming and J lost 10 bases, with 15 bases between them. The CDR3 has 14 residues. The CDR3 loop reads CASSREARWSPLHF. DNA of the CDR3: TGTGCCAGCAGTCGAGAGGCCCGCTGGTCACCCCTCCACTTT.

The gene calls are TRBV7-2 and TRBJ1-4; D gene uncertain. The CDR3 extends over 13 amino acids. Trimming stripped 5 bases from V and 4 bases from J, with 8 bases between. The germline V gene encodes CDR1 SGHTA and CDR2 FQGNSA. The CDR3 nucleotides are TGTGCCAGCAGCCAACCTAGTAATGAAAAACTGTTTTTT. Translated, it gives CASSQPSNEKLFF.

The rearrangement joins TRBV12-3 or TRBV12-4 to TRBJ1-6; weak D call: TRBD1 (5 bases). This CDR3 has 14 residues. Trimming cost V 3 bases and J 9 bases, with 12 bases left between them. The CDR3 protein is CASSFGGYGSPLHF. CDR3 DNA: TGTGCCAGCAGTTTCGGGGGATACGGTTCACCCCTCCACTTT.

The V call is TRBV5-6, the J call TRBJ2-5; D not certain. The V end lost 2 bases, the J end lost 5 bases, and 10 bases lay between the germline ends. Germline V lookup: CDR1 SGHDT, CDR2 YYEEEE. This CDR3 is 13 amino acids long. CDR3 DNA: TGTGCCAGCAGCTTTAGACAATGGGAGACCCAGTACTTC. Amino acid sequence: CASSFRQWETQYF.

This clonotype was counted between two and nine times. The chain uses TRBV9 and TRBJ1-6; D is unclear. Looked up from germline, CDR1 is SGDLS and CDR2 is YYNGEE. There are 14 residues in the CDR3. The V end lost 7 bases, the J end lost 7 bases, and 15 bases lay between the germline ends. CDR3 sequence (DNA): TGTGCCAGCCGCCGGGAGCCCGAAAATTCACCCCTCCACTTT. Translated, it gives CASRREPENSPLHF.